This T cell receptor beta chain was recovered during a study of T-cell reconstitution after alpha-beta-depleted transplantation in children. This clonotype has more than one count but fewer than ten. Its antigen is not known. The J segment lost 10 bases and the V segment lost 4 bases, leaving 6 bases of the junction unmatched. The CDR3 sequence is 13 residues long. Germline CDR1 reads SGHKS; CDR2 reads YYEKEE (reference sequence). Construction of the TCRbeta library involved unique molecular identifiers. TCRdb used MiXCR to reprocess the PCR reads, holding one entry per CDR3 protein. This table holds under 100,000 distinct CDR3 sequences, roughly 16% found once. Study-level findings and limits: Several hundred expanded graft clones reportedly supplied alpha-beta T cells about two months after transplant.

The TCR comes from a male patient between 2 and 10 years old who had a stem cell transplant for acute lymphoblastic leukemia, so the T cells may come from the graft donor. The source material was PBMCs, mostly from graft donor cells, sampled 180 days after TCRalphabeta/CD19-depleted stem cell transplant. The chain is built from TRBV5-5 and TRBJ2-1; TRBD2 matches 9 bases. In DNA, the CDR3 is TGTGCCAGCAGCCCGGGACTAGCCTTCGAGCAGTTCTTC. It yields the protein CASSPGLAFEQFF.